Listed here is a single T cell receptor beta chain. The antigen is not known. The PCR made use of 60 Vbeta and 13 Jbeta primers. TCRdb keeps only in-frame clones here, not all; method: immunoSEQ multiplex PCR. In total, the table holds under 90,000 clones. The data stem from a study of cytomegalovirus exposure and HLA in healthy donors. Study overall: Early released data had about 85 million unique TCRs, all coming from HLA-typed donors.

Study-wide results and caveats: Analysis performed later found approximately 17,000 TCR beta sequences associated with HLA alleles at 0.05 false discovery rate. A missense DCLRE1C variant was associated with V- and J-gene trimming of TCR beta chains in a later analysis, and an independent cohort replicated the association. Cytomegalovirus status, reportedly, was diagnosed with high specificity and sensitivity by the classifier.

This CDR3 comprises 16 residues. Unmatched junction bases numbered 9, after V lost 4 bases and J lost 3 bases. Per the germline V gene, CDR1 is LNHDA and CDR2 is SQIVND (reference sequence). This clonotype was obtained from a female donor in good health and CMV-seropositive. The chain has TRBV19 and TRBJ2-3; 8 bases are shared with TRBD1. Source material: PBMCs. The CDR3 reads CASSRFPGQVTDTQYF. CDR3 sequence (DNA): TGTGCCAGTAGTAGGTTCCCGGGACAGGTAACAGATACGCAGTATTTT.